This T cell receptor (beta chain) was profiled in a study of blood T cell repertoires in COVID-19. The V gene's germline CDR1 is SGHNT and CDR2 YENEEA. The CDR3 is made up of 15 amino acids. TCRdb keeps only in-frame clones here, not all; method: immunoSEQ multiplex PCR. The sample consists of roughly 200,000 clones, 75% to 85% of them appearing once. To note about this clone: Sequence at one end of the junction differs from germline and may be a read error.

The material sequenced was peripheral blood. This clonotype was sampled from a woman of 80 years or more with COVID-19, enrolled during active disease. This chain uses TRBV11-3 with TRBJ2-7, with 12 bases lining up with TRBD1. The chain's CDR3 is CASSIEGTGGREQYF. CDR3 nucleotides: TGTGCCAGCAGCATAGAGGGGACAGGGGGCAGAGAGCAGTACTTC.